Reported below is one TCR beta chain. This record comes from a study of blood T cells in healthy people across ages. Overall study context: Template-switching capture recovered about one barcoded beta molecule per two T cells.

Alongside a J-beta primer mix, a sample-barcoded 5' primer served in a second PCR lasting about 7 to 11 cycles. One entry per CDR3 protein, called by TCRdb with MiXCR from the 5' RACE reads. The profile shows approximately 800,000 distinct CDR3 sequences, 35% to 40% of them singletons. The specimen was blood. The TCR comes from a man aged 18-30 years in good health.

The CDR3 loop reads CASSLDRVSPLHF. The CDR3 nucleotides are TGTGCCAGCAGCTTGGACAGGGTATCTCCCCTCCACTTT. This chain uses TRBV7-2 with TRBJ1-6; TRBD1 matches 8 bases. The CDR3 is 13 amino acids. CDR1 and CDR2 (germline): SGHTA, FQGNSA. The ends lost 3 bases at V and 13 bases at J; junction bases unmatched: 5.